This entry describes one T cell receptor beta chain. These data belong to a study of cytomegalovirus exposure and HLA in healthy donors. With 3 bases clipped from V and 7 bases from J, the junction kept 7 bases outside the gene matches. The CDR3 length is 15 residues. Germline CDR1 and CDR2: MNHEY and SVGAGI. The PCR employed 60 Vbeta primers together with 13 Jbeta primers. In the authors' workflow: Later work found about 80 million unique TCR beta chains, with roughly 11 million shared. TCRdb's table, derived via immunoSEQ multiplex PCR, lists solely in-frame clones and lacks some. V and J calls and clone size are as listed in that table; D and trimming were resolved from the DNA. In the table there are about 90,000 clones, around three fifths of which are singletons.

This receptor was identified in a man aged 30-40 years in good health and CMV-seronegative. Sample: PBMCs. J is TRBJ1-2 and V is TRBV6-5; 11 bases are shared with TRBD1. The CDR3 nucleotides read TGTGCCAGCAGTTATTCTGGGACAGGGGGGATTGGCTACACCTTC. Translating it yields CASSYSGTGGIGYTF.